This T cell receptor (beta chain) stems from a study of cytomegalovirus exposure and HLA in healthy donors. Whole-study findings and limits: Cytomegalovirus status was reportedly diagnosed by the classifier with high sensitivity and specificity.

Note on this clone: Its antigen is not known.

TCRdb keeps only in-frame clones here, not all; method: immunoSEQ multiplex PCR. The table lists 120,000 to 150,000 clones, 84% of them singletons. V trimming: 2 bases; J trimming: 6 bases; junction bases outside the gene matches: 5. The CDR3 sequence is 15 residues long. CDR1 is MNHNS and CDR2 is SASEGT in the germline V gene. The chain couples TRBV6-1 to TRBJ1-2; 11 nucleotides match TRBD1. Material for sequencing was PBMCs. This sequence originates from a woman aged 25 to 45 in good health and CMV-seronegative. The CDR3 loop is CASSEPGQGGDGYTF. CDR3 sequence (DNA): TGTGCCAGCAGTGAACCGGGACAGGGGGGCGATGGCTACACCTTC.